This T cell receptor beta chain emerged from a study of blood T cell repertoires in COVID-19. Study-level information: Samples representing acute and convalescent COVID-19 were sourced from the United States, Italy and Spain.

Looked up from germline, CDR1 is SGDLS and CDR2 is YYNGEE. The CDR3 spans 15 residues. Deletions cut 0 bases from V and 8 bases from J, with 17 bases between. The table came from immunoSEQ multiplex PCR; TCRdb's copy has only in-frame clones and leaves some out. Among about 480,000 clones listed, 89% were seen once. The sample holds one count of this clone. The chain has TRBV9 and TRBJ1-2; maybe TRBD1 (5 bases). Sequencing was done on a sample of peripheral blood. This receptor was taken from a man aged 18 to 30 with COVID-19, enrolled during active disease. This CDR3 reads CASSVDQGALLGYTF. CDR3 in DNA: TGTGCCAGCAGCGTAGATCAAGGGGCGCTTTTAGGCTACACCTTC.